Presented here are 19 T cell receptor beta chains from one specimen sequenced in a study of cytomegalovirus exposure and HLA in healthy donors. The PCR made use of 60 Vbeta and 13 Jbeta primers. TCRdb keeps only in-frame clones here, not all; method: immunoSEQ multiplex PCR. This sample has fewer than 150,000 clones, with roughly 74% found just once. Source material: PBMCs. Receptors were obtained from a woman in her fifties or sixties in good health and CMV-seropositive.

Only one count was recorded for this clone. This sequence joins TRBV7-9 and TRBJ1-6; 10 bases align to TRBD1. The CDR3 is 12 amino acids. Germline V lookup: CDR1 SEHNR, CDR2 FQNEAQ (reference sequence). V dropped 8 bases and J dropped 8; count of bases not matched to a gene: 0. The CDR3 DNA is TGTGCCAGCGGACAGGGGGATTCACCCCTCCACTTT. Translating it yields CASGQGDSPLHF. The variable domain in full, with the rest retrieved from reference TRBV7-9 and TRBJ1-6, is DTGVSQNPRHKITKRGQNVTFRCDPISEHNRLYWYRQTLGQGPEFLTYFQNEAQLEKSRLLSDRFSAERPKGSFSTLEIQRTEQGDSAMYLCASGQGDSPLHFGNGTRLTVT.

The V and J genes are TRBV5-4 and TRBJ2-1, with D possibly TRBD2 on 7 matching bases. The ends were cut back, 0 bases at V and 7 bases at J, with 14 bases in the middle. The CDR3 is 15 amino acids. The germline gives CDR1 SGHNT, CDR2 YYREEE (reference sequence). The CDR3 DNA reads TGTGCCAGCAGCTTGGGGGGGGGCCATTTTAATGAGCAGTTCTTC. Translation: CASSLGGGHFNEQFF.

The chain employs TRBV6-5 and TRBJ2-2; 7 bases match TRBD1. This CDR3 region has 13 residues. After removal of 7 bases from V and 6 bases from J, the junction contained 5 bases not matched to a gene. The germline gives CDR1 MNHEY, CDR2 SVGAGI. CDR3 amino acids: CASTDRVAGELFF. DNA of the CDR3: TGTGCCAGCACCGACAGGGTGGCCGGGGAGCTGTTTTTT.

This sequence joins TRBV5-8 and TRBJ2-6; the match to TRBD1 covers 8 bases. This CDR3 is 15 amino acids long. Losses at the gene ends were 5 bases for V and 3 bases for J; bases not matched to a gene: 4. CDR1 is SGHTS, CDR2 YDEGEE, per germline. CDR3 coding DNA: TGTGCCAGCAGTCGCAGGGGGCTTGGGGCCAACGTCCTGACTTTC. Protein product: CASSRRGLGANVLTF.

The chain employs TRBV30 and TRBJ2-3, with D possibly matching TRBD2 (5 bases). V lost 1 base and J 1 base, leaving 6 bases between the germline ends. This CDR3 region has 13 residues. The V gene's germline CDR1 is GTSNPN and CDR2 SVGIG (reference sequence). The CDR3 nucleotides read TGTGCCTGGAGTGAGGGAGGCACAGATACGCAGTATTTT. The encoded protein is CAWSEGGTDTQYF.

The V and J genes are TRBV10-3 and TRBJ1-1; TRBD1 is a possible D gene (5 bases). Germline assignment: CDR1 ENHRY and CDR2 SYGVKD. The V and J ends lost 0 bases and 4 bases respectively, with 12 bases between them. CDR3 length equals 15 residues. The CDR3 DNA reads TGTGCCATCAGTGAGTCGGGGCGCCAGGGCACTGAAGCTTTCTTT. The encoded protein is CAISESGRQGTEAFF.

This clone has more than one count but fewer than ten. The germline gene is not matched at one end of the junction; a read error may be the cause. The chain links TRBV6-1 to TRBJ2-2; 8 bases agree with TRBD1. CDR1 is MNHNS and CDR2 is SASEGT in the germline V gene. The CDR3 runs to 16 residues. Written as DNA, the CDR3 is TGTGCCAGCAGTGAATACAGGGGGGCGAAGACCGGGGAGCTGTTTTTT. Encoded protein: CASSEYRGAKTGELFF.

The rearrangement uses TRBV25-1 and TRBJ2-5, with 8 bases aligning to TRBD1. This CDR3 is built from 14 residues. V shed 3 bases and J 3 bases; nucleotides not matched to a gene: 3. From germline, CDR1 is MGHDK and CDR2 SYGVNS. The CDR3 DNA reads as TGTGCCAGCAGTGAGACAGGGGCGAAAGAGACCCAGTACTTC. Translating gives CASSETGAKETQYF.

The sample holds a few counts of this clone. The CDR3 nucleotides read TGCGCCAGCAGCCTAGATTCCGGGACAGGGGGCACCGGGGAGCTGTTTTTT. Its translation is CASSLDSGTGGTGELFF. The chain carries TRBV5-1 and TRBJ2-2; 11 bases map to TRBD1. CDR3 length equals 17 residues. Trimming removed 4 bases from V and 4 bases from J; junction bases left unmatched: 9. Germline loops: CDR1 SGHRS, CDR2 YFSETQ.

This rearrangement joins TRBV29-1 to TRBJ1-6, with D hard to call. CDR1 and CDR2 (germline): SQVTM, ANQGSEA. Between the trimmed V and J ends, which lost 6 bases and 8 bases, there was a span of 14 bases. The CDR3 is 13 amino acids. CDR3 coding DNA: TGCAGCGTGTCCAGCAGGCGGGATTCACCCCTCCACTTT. As protein: CSVSSRRDSPLHF. Supplemented by reference TRBV29-1 and TRBJ1-6, the full variable domain reads SAVISQKPSRDICQRGTSLTIQCQVDSQVTMMFWYRQQPGQSLTLIATANQGSEATYESGFVIDKFPISRPNLTFSTLTVSNMSPEDSSIYLCSVSSRRDSPLHFGNGTRLTVT.

V gene TRBV29-1 combines with J gene TRBJ1-5; D is unclear. The CDR3 runs to 12 residues. V lost 4 bases, J lost 2 bases, and 6 bases lay in between. From germline, CDR1 is SQVTM and CDR2 ANQGSEA. This chain's CDR3 is CSVGGGNQPQHF. As DNA, the CDR3 is TGCAGCGTTGGGGGAGGCAATCAGCCCCAGCATTTT. The full variable domain, with the rest looked up from reference TRBV29-1 and TRBJ1-5, is SAVISQKPSRDICQRGTSLTIQCQVDSQVTMMFWYRQQPGQSLTLIATANQGSEATYESGFVIDKFPISRPNLTFSTLTVSNMSPEDSSIYLCSVGGGNQPQHFGDGTRLSIL.

This chain uses TRBV7-8 with TRBJ1-1; D is unclear. The CDR3 spans 12 residues. Trimming left V 2 bases short and J 7 bases short, with 8 bases between. Germline CDR1 SGHVS, CDR2 FQNEAQ. The CDR3 bases are TGTGCCAGCAGCTTAAACAGCTTTGAAGCTTTCTTT. It codes for CASSLNSFEAFF. The full variable domain, with the rest looked up from reference TRBV7-8 and TRBJ1-1, is GAGVSQSPRYKVAKRGQDVALRCDPISGHVSLFWYQQALGQGPEFLTYFQNEAQLDKSGLPSDRFFAERPEGSVSTLKIQRTQQEDSAVYLCASSLNSFEAFFGQGTRLTVV.

As regards this clone: Other DNA sequences in the sample encode the same CDR3. The rearrangement links TRBV2 to TRBJ1-5, with D possibly TRBD1 on 5 matching bases. V shed 2 bases and J shed 0 bases, with 5 bases lying between them. The CDR3 length is 14 residues. Germline V lookup: CDR1 SNHLY, CDR2 FYNNEI. DNA for the CDR3: TGTGCCAGCAGTGAACAGGGTAGCAATCAGCCCCAGCATTTT. Encoded protein: CASSEQGSNQPQHF.

This clone was seen a single time. The chain uses TRBV19 and TRBJ1-1; maybe TRBD1 (5 bases). The germline V gene encodes CDR1 LNHDA and CDR2 SQIVND (reference sequence). This CDR3 has 13 amino acids. Trimming pared 4 bases from V and 7 bases from J, leaving 13 bases between. CDR3 in DNA: TGTGCCAGTAGTACACAGGTGCTAGTTGAAGCTTTCTTT. It codes for CASSTQVLVEAFF. The variable domain in full, with the rest retrieved from reference TRBV19 and TRBJ1-1, is DGGITQSPKYLFRKEGQNVTLSCEQNLNHDAMYWYRQDPGQGLRLIYYSQIVNDFQKGDIAEGYSVSREKKESFPLTVTSAQKNPTAFYLCASSTQVLVEAFFGQGTRLTVV.

This clone has only one observation. J is TRBJ2-1 and V is TRBV20-1; 8 bases match TRBD1. There are 11 residues in the CDR3. Germline lookup yields CDR1 DFQATT and CDR2 SNEGSKA (reference sequence). V trimming: 3 bases; J trimming: 12 bases; junction bases outside the gene matches: 4. The CDR3 region is CSASLGTGQFF. The CDR3 nucleotides read TGCAGTGCTAGTTTGGGGACAGGGCAGTTCTTC.

The chain has TRBV6-5 and TRBJ2-3, with TRBD2 as a possible D gene (7 bases). Germline assignment: CDR1 MNHEY and CDR2 SVGAGI. This CDR3 region has 11 residues. The ends were cut back, 8 bases at V and 11 bases at J, with 14 bases in the middle. The CDR3 sequence: CASGRGGKQYF. The CDR3 DNA sequence: TGTGCCAGCGGGAGGGGGGGCAAGCAGTATTTT.

The chain is built from TRBV4-2 and TRBJ1-6; 10 bases align to TRBD1. The germline V gene has CDR1 LGHNA and CDR2 YNFKEQ. With 2 bases clipped from V and 8 bases from J, the junction kept 3 bases outside the gene matches. This CDR3 comprises 15 residues. The CDR3: CASSQPGQGYSPLHF. Here the CDR3 DNA reads TGTGCCAGCAGCCAACCGGGACAGGGGTATTCACCCCTCCACTTT.

This chain connects TRBV6-4 to TRBJ2-7; maybe TRBD2 (6 bases). The germline V and J ends were trimmed by 7 bases and 1 base, with 17 bases remaining between them. The CDR3 is made up of 15 amino acids. Per germline, CDR1 MRHNA and CDR2 SNTAGT. CDR3 DNA: TGTGCCAGCAACACGGACTACTATTGTTCCTACGAGCAGTACTTC. It encodes CASNTDYYCSYEQYF.

There are a few counts of this clone. The chain has TRBV5-6 and TRBJ2-7; D remains ambiguous. Trimming took off 0 bases at V and 0 bases at J, with 7 bases between the two ends. This CDR3 comprises 14 residues. Per the germline V gene, CDR1 is SGHDT and CDR2 is YYEEEE. CDR3 region: CASSLGYSSYEQYF. The CDR3 DNA reads TGTGCCAGCAGCTTGGGGTACAGCTCCTACGAGCAGTACTTC.